Listed below are T cell receptor beta chains from one sample, sequenced in a study of chemoradiotherapy in HPV16-positive cancers. Measured with immunoSEQ multiplex PCR; TCRdb has only the in-frame clones, and not every one. The sample includes under 6,000 clones, around 80% of them seen just once. This sample was taken from a patient who underwent chemoradiotherapy. These receptors originate from a human donor with HPV-associated anogenital cancer. CDR3s include the opening cysteine and the closing phenylalanine or tryptophan. The order of the fields is V gene, J gene, CDR3 length, CDR3 protein.

>TRBV19|TRBJ1-3|15
CASSTQGASGNTIYF
>TRBV6-5|TRBJ2-3|15
CASSYASSSTDTQYF
>TRBV7-9|TRBJ1-2|14
CASSQGQGTYGYTF
>TRBV5-5|TRBJ1-1|14
CASIATGGNTEAFF
>TRBV7-8|TRBJ1-1|12
CASSGEQGVAFF
>TRBV29-1|TRBJ2-1|14
CSVGETSGYNEQFF
>TRBV19|TRBJ2-4|15
CASSGGELAKNIQYF
>TRBV7-2|TRBJ2-5|16
CASSLRWGGGQETQYF
>TRBV6-1|TRBJ2-3|16
CASSALGQGSTDTQYF
>TRBV6-4|TRBJ1-5|13
CASSAEQGQPQHF
>TRBV7-2|TRBJ2-1|14
CASSLGTGGNEQFF
>TRBV19|TRBJ1-1|16
CASSIGVQQVNTEAFF
>TRBV27|TRBJ1-2|12
CASSQRGGGYTF
>TRBV25-1|TRBJ2-2|14
CASKHRDFTGELFF
>TRBV9|TRBJ2-1|18
CASSAGTGSSGSYNEQFF
>TRBV4-3|TRBJ1-2|11
CASTGGYGYTF
>TRBV5-4|TRBJ1-6|12
CASSQINSPLHF
>TRBV30|TRBJ1-3|13
CAWSPEWGNTIYF
>TRBV5-6|TRBJ1-2|13
CASRLWGANGYTF
>TRBV4-3|TRBJ2-3|15
CASSQVGRTTDTQYF
>TRBV29-1|TRBJ1-5|13
CSVGGGGYQPQHF
>TRBV7-8|TRBJ1-3|16
CASSPRGLDSGNTIYF
>TRBV7-2|TRBJ2-1|15
CASSSRGGYYNEQFF
>TRBV7-9|TRBJ1-1|13
CASSFTANTEAFF
>TRBV7-2|TRBJ2-5|15
CASSLVHSRGETQYF
>TRBV19|TRBJ1-5|15
CASSMGEGRNQPQHF
>TRBV7-6|TRBJ2-5|12
CASSHPLETQYF
>TRBV10-1|TRBJ1-3|14
CASSEGTEGNTIYF
>TRBV6-4|TRBJ1-1|14
CASKLSGRNTEAFF
>TRBV6-6|TRBJ1-1|14
CASSWRQRNTEAFF
>TRBV9|TRBJ2-1|18
CASSVIPSGGRTYNEQFF
>TRBV6-4|TRBJ2-2|14
CASSENGNTGELFF
>TRBV28|TRBJ1-5|15
CASNGGGGSNQPQHF
>TRBV9|TRBJ1-2|13
CASSTGLGYGYTF
>TRBV4-1|TRBJ2-5|13
CASSIGPQETQYF
>TRBV19|TRBJ1-6|15
CASSIFGTNNSPLHF
>TRBV7-2|TRBJ1-1|13
CASSLATDRRVFF
>TRBV11-3|TRBJ2-3|20
CASSLTLPFTSGGNTDTQYF
>TRBV4-1|TRBJ2-3|16
CASSQRASGVEDTQYF
>TRBV19|TRBJ1-4|11
CASTDGRVLFF
>TRBV4-3|TRBJ1-1|14
CASSQEHPNTEAFF
>TRBV12-5|TRBJ2-1|13
CASVPSSDNEQFF
>TRBV19|TRBJ1-1|15
CASSMESEWNTEAFF
>TRBV28|TRBJ2-2|12
CASSRMHGELFF
>TRBV18|TRBJ2-5|14
CASSPTSGKETQYF
>TRBV5-6|TRBJ2-5|12
CASSLVGETQYF
>TRBV11-3|TRBJ1-1|13
CASRGGPGPEAFF